The 14 T cell receptor beta chains reported below all come from one sample, sequenced in a study of early T cells in non-severe SARS-CoV-2 infection. TCRdb redid the calling of the 5' RACE reads with MiXCR, one entry per CDR3 protein. Among about 100,000 distinct CDR3 sequences listed, less than 15% were seen once. Specimen: whole blood. These receptors came from an adult who was a healthcare worker with PCR-confirmed SARS-CoV-2 infection or an uninfected control (not recorded which).

This clonotype was detected a few times. This chain uses TRBV4-3 with TRBJ1-4; TRBD1 might be the D (5 bases). The CDR3 spans 16 residues. CDR1 is LGHNA, CDR2 YSLEER, per germline. The V end lost 3 bases, the J end lost 5 bases, and 16 bases lay between the germline ends. The CDR3: CASSQDQGTRNEKLFF. CDR3 nucleotide sequence: TGCGCCAGCAGCCAGGATCAGGGAACTCGCAATGAAAAACTGTTTTTT.

This clonotype has just a few counts. V is TRBV2 and J is TRBJ2-3; TRBD2 agrees at 7 bases. Germline CDR1 reads SNHLY; CDR2 reads FYNNEI. Unmatched junction bases numbered 7, after V lost 4 bases and J lost 3 bases. The CDR3 is 15 residues long. CDR3: CASSAGTRGTDTQYF. CDR3 in DNA: TGTGCCAGCAGTGCCGGGACGCGGGGGACAGATACGCAGTATTTT.

The sample holds many counts of this clonotype. The V gene is TRBV19, the J gene TRBJ2-7, with D perhaps given as TRBD1 or TRBD2 (5 bases each). The length of the CDR3 is 14 residues. Germline V gene data show CDR1 as LNHDA and CDR2 as SQIVND (reference sequence). Deletions cut 6 bases from V and 6 bases from J, with 18 bases between. The CDR3 nucleotides are TGTGCCAGTAGACCGACCGGGACGGGGTCCGAGCAGTACTTC. It encodes CASRPTGTGSEQYF.

V usage is TRBV29-1 and J usage is TRBJ1-1; unclear D gene. The CDR3 covers 12 residues. Germline CDR1 reads SQVTM; CDR2 reads ANQGSEA. Trimming pared 3 bases from V and 7 bases from J, leaving 12 bases between. The CDR3 coding sequence is TGCAGCGTTGATAGCCTGACGGGTGAAGCTTTCTTT. Its protein product is CSVDSLTGEAFF.

This clonotype was detected only a few times. The chain links TRBV5-5 to TRBJ1-2; 7 nucleotides agree with TRBD1. Germline V gives CDR1 SGHKS, CDR2 YYEKEE (reference sequence). Trimming removed 6 bases from V and 3 bases from J; junction bases left unmatched: 11. The CDR3 is 15 residues long. CDR3 sequence (DNA): TGTGCCAGCAACCTACAGGGGACTCCCTACTATGGCTACACCTTC. It specifies CASNLQGTPYYGYTF. Supplemented by reference TRBV5-5 and TRBJ1-2, the full variable domain reads DAGVTQSPTHLIKTRGQQVTLRCSPISGHKSVSWYQQVLGQGPQFIFQYYEKEERGRGNFPDRFSARQFPNYSSELNVNALLLGDSALYLCASNLQGTPYYGYTFGSGTRLTVV.

The rearrangement links TRBV18 to TRBJ2-5, with 12 bases aligning to TRBD2. There are 15 residues in the CDR3. Trimming at V came to 3 bases and at J to 5 bases, leaving 4 bases not matched to a gene. Per germline, CDR1 KGHSH and CDR2 LQKENI. The CDR3 DNA sequence: TGTGCCAGCTCACCGACTAGCGGGGGTCCTGAGACCCAGTACTTC. Translating it yields CASSPTSGGPETQYF.

This clonotype has more than one count but fewer than ten. The chain uses TRBV5-5 and TRBJ1-1; D unclear. This CDR3 is 14 amino acids long. The germline V gene encodes CDR1 SGHKS and CDR2 YYEKEE (reference sequence). V lost 1 base and J lost 1, with 8 bases in between. CDR3: CASSLSPRNTEAFF. The CDR3 nucleotides read TGTGCCAGCAGCTTGTCGCCGCGGAACACTGAAGCTTTCTTT.

The J gene is TRBJ1-4, the V gene TRBV2; D ambiguous. Germline V lookup: CDR1 SNHLY, CDR2 FYNNEI. The CDR3 contains 15 residues. With 6 bases removed from V and 3 bases from J, the gap between germline ends came to 14 bases. CDR3 coding DNA: TGTGCCAGCAGCCGAGGGAACACGGCTAATGAAAAACTGTTTTTT. Encoded protein: CASSRGNTANEKLFF. The full variable domain, with the rest looked up from reference TRBV2 and TRBJ1-4, is EPEVTQTPSHQVTQMGQEVILRCVPISNHLYFYWYRQILGQKVEFLVSFYNNEISEKSEIFDDQFSVERPDGSNFTLKIRSTKLEDSAMYFCASSRGNTANEKLFFGSGTQLSVL.

This clonotype was recorded at least ten times. This chain links TRBV5-6 with TRBJ2-2, with no clear D. From germline, CDR1 is SGHDT and CDR2 YYEEEE. Trimming shortened V by 4 bases and J by 6 bases, and 10 bases separated the two germline ends. This CDR3 region has 13 residues. The chain's CDR3 is CASSPVESGELFF. The CDR3 DNA follows: TGTGCCAGCAGCCCGGTAGAGTCCGGGGAGCTGTTTTTT.

This clonotype was picked up a small number of times. The chain has TRBV6-1 and TRBJ1-5; possible D gene TRBD1, 5 bases. The CDR3 consists of 17 residues. Germline CDR1 is MNHNS and CDR2 is SASEGT. V was cut by 4 bases and J by 1 base, with 17 bases left in between. CDR3 nucleotides: TGTGCCAGCAGTGCACACATCAATGGGGGGAGCAATCAGCCCCAGCATTTT. Its protein is CASSAHINGGSNQPQHF.

This clonotype occurred many times. The chain recombines TRBV29-1 with TRBJ1-2; D remains ambiguous. CDR3 length: 11 residues. Germline V gives CDR1 SQVTM, CDR2 ANQGSEA. V lost 1 base, J lost 2 bases, and 2 bases lay in between. Here the CDR3 reads CSVEGNYGYTF. CDR3 DNA: TGCAGCGTTGAAGGGAACTATGGCTACACCTTC.

This chain uses TRBV28 with TRBJ2-3; maybe TRBD2 (6 bases). The ends were cut back, 6 bases at V and 3 bases at J, with 19 bases in the middle. The CDR3 contains 16 residues. The germline V gene encodes CDR1 MDHEN and CDR2 SYDVKM. CDR3 nucleotides: TGTGCCAGCAGCCGAGCCGGGATTGGGGGGACAGATACGCAGTATTTT. It codes for CASSRAGIGGTDTQYF.

This clonotype was seen ten or more times. This chain uses TRBV29-1 with TRBJ2-1; maybe TRBD2 (6 bases). V was pared by 2 bases and J by 9 bases, with 14 bases between. The CDR3 extends over 13 amino acids. Germline lookup yields CDR1 SQVTM and CDR2 ANQGSEA. The CDR3 DNA sequence: TGCAGCGTTGAAACTGTAAGAGCGGGTGAGCAGTTCTTC. Residues: CSVETVRAGEQFF.

In nucleotides, the CDR3 is TGTGCCAGCAGCTCTATAGGGGACAGGGACCCCTACGAGCAGTACTTC. Amino acid sequence: CASSSIGDRDPYEQYF. This sequence joins TRBV5-6 and TRBJ2-7; 9 bases line up with TRBD1. Germline assignment: CDR1 SGHDT and CDR2 YYEEEE. Germline trimming cut 3 bases from V and 2 bases from J; bases unmatched to any gene: 9. The CDR3 is 16 residues long. The complete variable domain, with remaining parts taken from reference TRBV5-6 and TRBJ2-7, reads DAGVTQSPTHLIKTRGQQVTLRCSPKSGHDTVSWYQQALGQGPQFIFQYYEEEERQRGNFPDRFSGHQFPNYSSELNVNALLLGDSALYLCASSSIGDRDPYEQYFGPGTRLTVT.